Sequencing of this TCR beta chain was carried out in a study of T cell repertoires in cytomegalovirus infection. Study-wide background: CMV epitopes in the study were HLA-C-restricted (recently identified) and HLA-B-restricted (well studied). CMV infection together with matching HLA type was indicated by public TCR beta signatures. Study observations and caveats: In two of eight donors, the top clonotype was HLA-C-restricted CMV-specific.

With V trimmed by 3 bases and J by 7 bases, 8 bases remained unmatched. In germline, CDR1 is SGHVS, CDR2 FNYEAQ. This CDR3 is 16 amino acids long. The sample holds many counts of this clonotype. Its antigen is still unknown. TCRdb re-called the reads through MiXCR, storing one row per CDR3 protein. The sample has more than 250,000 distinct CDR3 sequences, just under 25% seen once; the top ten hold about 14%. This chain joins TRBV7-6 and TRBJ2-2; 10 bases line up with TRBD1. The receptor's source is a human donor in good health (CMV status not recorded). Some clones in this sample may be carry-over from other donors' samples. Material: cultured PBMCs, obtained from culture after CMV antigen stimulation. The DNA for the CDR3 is TGTGCCAGCAGCTTCAGGACAGGGGGTAGCGGCGGGGAGCTGTTTTTT. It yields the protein CASSFRTGGSGGELFF.